This T cell receptor (beta chain) stems from a study of spatial heterogeneity in lung cancer. MiXCR was run by TCRdb on the 5' RACE reads, yielding one entry per CDR3 protein. The repertoire holds about 730 distinct CDR3 sequences, with over 12% as singletons. Study results and caveats: Tumoral mutation counts were tracked by counts of expanded intratumoral alpha and beta TCRs.

Described time point: sample taken at primary tumor resection. The ends lost 4 bases at V and 1 base at J; junction bases unmatched: 9. The CDR3 is 16 amino acids. Germline-derived CDR1 and CDR2 are SGHVS and FNYEAQ. Within the sample, this clonotype is large. Its antigen is undetermined. V and J are TRBV7-6 and TRBJ2-7, with 8 bases aligning to TRBD2. The sequence derives from a male donor with early-stage non-small cell lung cancer. Sequenced here: lung tumor tissue, sampled at surgery. This CDR3 is CASSSSTAGVSYEQYF. In nucleotides, the CDR3 is TGTGCCAGCAGCTCGTCTACAGCGGGGGTGTCCTACGAGCAGTACTTC.